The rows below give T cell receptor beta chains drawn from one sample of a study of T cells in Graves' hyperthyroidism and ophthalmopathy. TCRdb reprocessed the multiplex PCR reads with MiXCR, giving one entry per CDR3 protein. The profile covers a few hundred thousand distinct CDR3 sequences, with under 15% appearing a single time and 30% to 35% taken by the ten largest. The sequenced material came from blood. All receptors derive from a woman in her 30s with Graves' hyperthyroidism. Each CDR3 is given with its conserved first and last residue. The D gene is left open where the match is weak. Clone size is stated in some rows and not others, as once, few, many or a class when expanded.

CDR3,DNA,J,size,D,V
CASSAGTGIRNSPLHF,TGTGCCAGTAGTGCGGGGACAGGGATAAGGAATTCACCCCTCCACTTT,TRBJ1-6,few,TRBD1,TRBV19
CASSLGISEQYF,TGTGCCAGCAGCTTAGGGATCAGCGAGCAGTACTTC,TRBJ2-7,many,-,TRBV5-8
CASSNFLGSEQFF,TGTGCCAGCAGCAACTTTCTAGGGTCTGAGCAGTTCTTC,TRBJ2-1,many,-,TRBV5-4
CAWSVGAGGGEQYF,TGTGCCTGGAGTGTGGGAGCGGGAGGTGGCGAGCAGTACTTC,TRBJ2-7,many,TRBD2,TRBV30
CASSLAPPYEQYF,TGTGCCAGCAGCTTGGCTCCCCCCTACGAGCAGTACTTC,TRBJ2-7,many,-,TRBV5-6
CASSLGGPREERVDNEQFF,TGTGCCAGCAGCTTAGGCGGTCCACGGGAGGAACGGGTAGACAATGAGCAGTTCTTC,TRBJ2-1,-,TRBD2,TRBV11-3
CATSDPTGDTSNQPQHF,TGTGCCACCAGTGATCCCACAGGGGATACGAGCAATCAGCCCCAGCATTTT,TRBJ1-5,few,TRBD1,TRBV24-1
CASRDTGGRLQYF,TGTGCCAGCAGGGACACCGGGGGGCGGTTGCAGTACTTC,TRBJ2-7,many,-,TRBV27
CAWSVDPFIGKLFF,TGTGCCTGGAGTGTTGATCCCTTTATAGGAAAACTGTTTTTT,TRBJ1-4,many,-,TRBV30
CSARDRRSSTDTQYF,TGCAGTGCTAGAGATCGCAGATCTAGCACAGATACGCAGTATTTT,TRBJ2-3,many,-,TRBV20-1
CASSMYDRAVANEKLFF,TGTGCCAGCAGCATGTACGACAGGGCCGTTGCTAATGAAAAACTGTTTTTT,TRBJ1-4,few,TRBD1,TRBV9
CASRDSDETQYF,TGTGCCAGCCGGGACAGCGACGAGACCCAGTACTTC,TRBJ2-5,many,TRBD1,TRBV18
CASTILWTATSTNTQYF,TGTGCCAGCACCATTCTTTGGACAGCAACTAGCACAAATACGCAGTATTTT,TRBJ2-3,-,-,TRBV12-3/TRBV12-4
CASSFAATRGHTGELFF,TGTGCCAGCAGCTTTGCGGCCACGCGAGGGCACACCGGGGAGCTGTTTTTT,TRBJ2-2,many,-,TRBV7-3
CASSFQLDTQYF,TGTGCCAGCAGCTTTCAGCTGGATACGCAGTATTTT,TRBJ2-3,many,-,TRBV7-9
CASSQPAGTKVYEQYF,TGCGCCAGCAGCCAACCTGCCGGGACCAAAGTCTACGAGCAGTACTTC,TRBJ2-7,few,-,TRBV4-1
CASSVSRTGVNQPQHF,TGTGCCAGCAGCGTCAGCAGGACAGGGGTTAATCAGCCCCAGCATTTT,TRBJ1-5,many,TRBD1,TRBV2
CASSPFGLAGNEQFF,TGTGCCAGCAGCCCGTTTGGGCTAGCGGGGAATGAGCAGTTCTTC,TRBJ2-1,many,TRBD2,TRBV3-1
CSHLPGRTSYGYTF,TGCAGCCACTTACCGGGACGGACATCCTATGGCTACACCTTC,TRBJ1-2,few,-,TRBV20-1
CASSASGRLPNEQFF,TGTGCCAGCAGTGCCAGCGGGAGGCTCCCGAATGAGCAGTTCTTC,TRBJ2-1,many,TRBD2,TRBV6-1
CASSPPSSRTNTEAFF,TGTGCCAGCAGCCCCCCTTCTTCTCGGACGAACACTGAAGCTTTCTTT,TRBJ1-1,-,-,TRBV5-8
CASSFNSQETQYF,TGTGCCAGCAGTTTCAACAGCCAAGAGACCCAGTACTTC,TRBJ2-5,many,-,TRBV2
CASSEALGLAVETQYF,TGTGCCAGCAGTGAAGCGCTGGGACTAGCGGTAGAGACCCAGTACTTC,TRBJ2-5,-,TRBD2,TRBV3-1
CASSSSRGEQYF,TGTGCCAGCAGTTCGTCGAGGGGCGAGCAGTACTTC,TRBJ2-7,many,-,TRBV6-1
CASSYAGGYYGYTF,TGTGCCAGCAGTTACGCAGGGGGCTACTATGGCTACACCTTC,TRBJ1-2,-,TRBD1,TRBV6-5
CASSKGGGRRGAEAFF,TGTGCCAGCAGTAAGGGTGGGGGCCGGCGTGGGGCTGAAGCTTTCTTT,TRBJ1-1,many,-,TRBV5-6
CASKRSAYEQYF,TGTGCCAGCAAAAGGTCAGCCTACGAGCAGTACTTC,TRBJ2-7,few,-,TRBV2
CASSSLLGGRVTDTQYF,TGCGCCAGCAGCTCCCTCCTTGGCGGGAGGGTGACAGATACGCAGTATTTT,TRBJ2-3,many,TRBD2,TRBV5-1
CSAPRGTSVYEQYF,TGCAGTGCTCCGCGCGGGACTAGCGTATACGAGCAGTACTTC,TRBJ2-7,few,TRBD2,TRBV20-1
CASSWDPNEQFF,TGTGCCAGCAGTTGGGACCCCAATGAGCAGTTCTTC,TRBJ2-1,many,-,TRBV28
CASSSETSGVTYEQYF,TGTGCCAGCAGCTCCGAAACTAGCGGGGTTACCTACGAGCAGTACTTC,TRBJ2-7,few,TRBD2,TRBV7-9
CASFPGNRYEQYF,TGTGCCAGCTTCCCAGGGAACCGGTACGAGCAGTACTTC,TRBJ2-7,few,-,TRBV6-1
CASSLGGREREPYEQYF,TGCGCCAGCAGCTTGGGGGGACGGGAACGGGAACCCTACGAGCAGTACTTC,TRBJ2-7,-,-,TRBV5-1
CAWGQDNQPQHF,TGTGCCTGGGGACAGGACAATCAGCCCCAGCATTTT,TRBJ1-5,many,TRBD1,TRBV30
CSARWSGTDTQYF,TGCAGTGCTCGGTGGTCTGGCACAGATACGCAGTATTTT,TRBJ2-3,-,-,TRBV20-1
CASSFFLAGGVYNEQFF,TGTGCCAGCAGTTTTTTCCTAGCGGGAGGAGTGTACAATGAGCAGTTCTTC,TRBJ2-1,many,TRBD2,TRBV27
CASSLAPVGQGSYNEQFF,TGTGCCAGCAGCTTAGCGCCGGTGGGTCAGGGCTCCTACAATGAGCAGTTCTTC,TRBJ2-1,-,-,TRBV7-6
CASRQGPTGGYGYTF,TGTGCCAGCAGACAAGGGCCGACAGGGGGCTATGGCTACACCTTC,TRBJ1-2,-,TRBD1,TRBV6-2/TRBV6-3
CASSLAGIQNIQYF,TGTGCCAGCAGTTTAGCGGGAATTCAAAACATTCAGTACTTC,TRBJ2-4,-,TRBD2,TRBV11-2
CASSLYPPLEQYF,TGTGCCAGCAGTTTATATCCTCCACTCGAGCAGTACTTC,TRBJ2-7,few,-,TRBV27
CASSISAGSYEQYF,TGTGCCAGTAGTATATCCGCAGGGTCCTACGAGCAGTACTTC,TRBJ2-7,few,-,TRBV19
CASSQPFNRWGDEQFF,TGTGCCAGCAGCCAACCGTTTAATAGGTGGGGTGATGAGCAGTTCTTC,TRBJ2-1,few,-,TRBV5-6
CASNSGQGLAGGGNEQFF,TGCGCCAGCAACTCTGGACAGGGTCTAGCGGGAGGGGGGAATGAGCAGTTCTTC,TRBJ2-1,-,TRBD2,TRBV5-1
CASKAGAGEQYF,TGTGCCAGTAAAGCGGGGGCAGGGGAGCAGTACTTC,TRBJ2-7,-,TRBD2,TRBV19